These T cell receptor beta chains were read from a single sample in a study of T cell responses to AZD1222 COVID-19 vaccine. The data were produced by immunoSEQ multiplex PCR, yet TCRdb's version contains in-frame clones alone and is incomplete. The repertoire includes about 140,000 clones, around 90% of them detected once, and approximately 1.5% sits in the top ten. This material consisted of peripheral blood, taken on day 0 of AZD1222 vaccination. The receptor source for this set is an adult in good health. Both conserved end residues are part of each CDR3. D genes are given only for firm matches. Only some rows state a clone size, as once, few, many or a class for expanded clones.

CDR3	DNA	J	V	length	D	size
CASSYSSGSGYEQYF	TGTGCCAGCAGTTACTCGAGCGGGTCGGGGTACGAGCAGTACTTC	TRBJ2-7	TRBV6-2/TRBV6-3	15	NA	few
CASSLAEMQGIGTEAFF	TGCGCCAGCAGCTTGGCCGAAATGCAGGGAATAGGCACTGAAGCTTTCTTT	TRBJ1-1	TRBV5-1	17	NA	NA
CASSTNPGQGNQPQHF	TGTGCCAGTAGTACTAATCCGGGACAGGGCAATCAGCCCCAGCATTTT	TRBJ1-5	TRBV19	16	TRBD1	NA
CASSERGKHSYTF	TGTGCCAGTAGTGAGAGGGGGAAACACAGCTACACCTTC	TRBJ1-2	TRBV19	13	NA	few
CASTQVPLGANVLTF	TGTGCCAGCACCCAGGTTCCTCTGGGGGCCAACGTCCTGACTTTC	TRBJ2-6	TRBV28	15	NA	NA
CASSSHNRGLSNQPQHF	TGTGCCAGCAGCTCCCACAATCGGGGCCTTAGCAATCAGCCCCAGCATTTT	TRBJ1-5	TRBV28	17	NA	NA
CASSSDPSSYNEQFF	TGTGCCAGCAGCTCAGACCCGAGCTCCTACAATGAGCAGTTCTTC	TRBJ2-1	TRBV7-9	15	NA	NA
CASSERGQETQYF	TGTGCCAGCAGTGAGCGGGGGCAAGAGACCCAGTACTTC	TRBJ2-5	TRBV2	13	TRBD2	NA
CASRVRGSYEQYF	TGTGCCAGCAGAGTCAGGGGATCCTACGAGCAGTACTTC	TRBJ2-7	TRBV3-1/TRBV3-2	13	NA	NA
CSALPGDEQFF	TGCAGTGCTCTTCCAGGGGATGAGCAGTTCTTC	TRBJ2-1	TRBV20-1	11	NA	NA
CASSHLGTSGRIGSYNEQFF	TGCGCCAGCAGCCATCTGGGGACTAGCGGGAGGATCGGCTCCTACAATGAGCAGTTCTTC	TRBJ2-1	TRBV4-3	20	TRBD2	NA
CASSLKGWNEQFF	TGTGCCAGCAGCCTTAAGGGGTGGAATGAGCAGTTCTTC	TRBJ2-1	TRBV6-5	13	NA	NA
CASSPLPAMNTEAFF	TGTGCCAGCAGCCCGCTGCCAGCCATGAACACTGAAGCTTTCTTT	TRBJ1-1	TRBV14	15	NA	NA
CASGPTGSYSPLHF	TGTGCCAGCGGGCCCACAGGGTCTTATTCACCCCTCCACTTT	TRBJ1-6	TRBV25-1	14	NA	NA
CASSGRGNQPQHF	TGTGCCAGCAGCGGGAGGGGCAATCAGCCCCAGCATTTT	TRBJ1-5	TRBV6-5	13	NA	NA
CASTLGTGRDSPLHF	TGTGCCAGCACCCTCGGGACAGGGCGGGATTCACCCCTCCACTTT	TRBJ1-6	TRBV2	15	TRBD1	NA
CASSHLDWGRGSYNEQFF	TGTGCCAGCAGCCACCTTGATTGGGGGCGCGGCTCCTACAATGAGCAGTTCTTC	TRBJ2-1	TRBV16	18	NA	NA
CASSLPSTDTQYF	TGTGCCAGCAGCTTGCCTAGCACAGATACGCAGTATTTT	TRBJ2-3	TRBV5-4	13	NA	NA
CASRDRAQETQYF	TGTGCCAGCAGGGACAGGGCACAAGAGACCCAGTACTTC	TRBJ2-5	TRBV2	13	TRBD1	NA
CASSLEGRAGYNSPLHF	TGTGCCAGCAGCTTGGAAGGGAGGGCTGGCTATAATTCACCCCTCCACTTT	TRBJ1-6	TRBV5-4	17	NA	NA
CASSPFGQNPSGANVLTF	TGTGCCAGCAGCCCCTTCGGACAGAACCCCTCTGGGGCCAACGTCCTGACTTTC	TRBJ2-6	TRBV3-1/TRBV3-2	18	NA	NA
CASSLVKETQYF	TGTGCCAGCAGCTTGGTCAAAGAGACCCAGTACTTC	TRBJ2-5	TRBV5-6	12	NA	NA
CASSLSGYAEKLFF	TGTGCCAGCAGCTTGTCAGGGTACGCAGAAAAACTGTTTTTT	TRBJ1-4	TRBV5-6	14	NA	NA
CASRMTGVVSPLHF	TGTGCCAGCAGGATGACAGGGGTGGTTTCACCCCTCCACTTT	TRBJ1-6	TRBV5-6	14	TRBD1	once
CASTRTSGGTNTGELFF	TGTGCCAGCACCCGGACTAGCGGGGGTACGAACACCGGGGAGCTGTTTTTT	TRBJ2-2	TRBV28	17	TRBD2	NA
CASSLPSGNTIYF	TGTGCCAGTAGTCTCCCCTCTGGAAACACCATATATTTT	TRBJ1-3	TRBV19	13	NA	NA
CASSQGAARTGGKYGYTF	TGCGCCAGCAGCCAAGGAGCGGCCAGGACAGGGGGGAAATATGGCTACACCTTC	TRBJ1-2	TRBV4-1	18	TRBD1	once
CASSQGGVGETQYF	TGTGCCAGCAGCCAAGGGGGGGTCGGGGAGACCCAGTACTTC	TRBJ2-5	TRBV4-2	14	NA	once
CASSRGLLNTGELFF	TGTGCCAGTAGTAGGGGACTACTGAACACCGGGGAGCTGTTTTTT	TRBJ2-2	TRBV19	15	TRBD2	NA
CASRTAGSYEQYF	TGTGCCAGCCGGACGGCTGGCTCCTACGAGCAGTACTTC	TRBJ2-7	TRBV6-5	13	NA	NA
CASSLGGNSPLHF	TGCGCCAGCAGCTTGGGAGGGAATTCACCCCTCCACTTT	TRBJ1-6	TRBV5-1	13	NA	NA
CSVDTTGMNTEAFF	TGCAGCGTTGATACCACAGGGATGAACACTGAAGCTTTCTTT	TRBJ1-1	TRBV29-1	14	NA	NA
CASRDSAREQYF	TGTGCCAGCAGAGACAGTGCACGGGAGCAGTACTTC	TRBJ2-7	TRBV6-5	12	NA	NA
CASSLQQGRNGYGYTF	TGTGCCAGCAGCCTTCAACAGGGGCGAAACGGGTATGGCTACACCTTC	TRBJ1-2	TRBV7-3	16	TRBD1	NA
CARSLLENTEAFF	TGTGCCAGAAGCTTATTGGAGAACACTGAAGCTTTCTTT	TRBJ1-1	TRBV7-5	13	NA	NA
CASSLATYTEAFF	TGTGCCAGCAGCTTAGCGACTTACACTGAAGCTTTCTTT	TRBJ1-1	TRBV11-3	13	NA	NA
CASSRGESTGELFF	TGTGCCAGCTCTAGGGGGGAGAGCACCGGGGAGCTGTTTTTT	TRBJ2-2	TRBV6-5	14	NA	NA
CAWRRDRGSEKLFF	TGTGCCTGGAGAAGGGACAGGGGGTCTGAAAAACTGTTTTTT	TRBJ1-4	TRBV30	14	TRBD1	NA
CASQLSIQGPQHF	TGTGCCAGTCAGCTTAGTATCCAAGGGCCCCAGCATTTT	TRBJ1-5	TRBV7-2	13	NA	NA
CASSPTGAGYGYTF	TGTGCCAGCAGCCCAACGGGGGCGGGGTATGGCTACACCTTC	TRBJ1-2	TRBV7-9	14	NA	NA
CASSLTPGQRPYEQYF	TGTGCCAGCAGCCTCACTCCGGGACAGAGACCCTACGAGCAGTACTTC	TRBJ2-7	TRBV7-9	16	TRBD1	NA
CASSYRVNSGNTIYF	TGTGCCAGCAGTTACAGGGTAAACTCTGGAAACACCATATATTTT	TRBJ1-3	TRBV6-5	15	NA	NA
CASSQDRGDRADYGYTF	TGCGCCAGCAGCCAAGATCGAGGGGACAGGGCTGACTATGGCTACACCTTC	TRBJ1-2	TRBV4-3	17	TRBD1	NA
CASSSREVGDGNEKLFF	TGTGCCAGCTCATCTCGGGAAGTCGGAGATGGAAATGAAAAACTGTTTTTT	TRBJ1-4	TRBV18	17	NA	NA
CASRLPLGIYGYTF	TGTGCCAGCAGGTTGCCCCTGGGGATCTATGGCTACACCTTC	TRBJ1-2	TRBV28	14	NA	NA
CASSYSGGPNEKLFF	TGTGCCAGCAGTTACTCGGGAGGACCTAATGAAAAACTGTTTTTT	TRBJ1-4	TRBV6-5	15	NA	NA
CASSFPYSPLHF	TGTGCCAGCAGCTTCCCATATTCACCCCTCCACTTT	TRBJ1-6	TRBV7-9	12	NA	NA
CASSLGGTETQYF	TGTGCCAGCAGCTTAGGAGGGACGGAGACCCAGTACTTC	TRBJ2-5	TRBV11-1	13	NA	NA
CASSLTGNTEAFF	TGTGCCAGCAGTTTAACAGGGAACACTGAAGCTTTCTTT	TRBJ1-1	TRBV12-3/TRBV12-4	13	NA	NA
CASSPQAIQETQYF	TGTGCCAGCTCCCCCCAAGCTATCCAAGAGACCCAGTACTTC	TRBJ2-5	TRBV6-5	14	NA	NA
CASSMERTGALNTIYF	TGTGCCAGTAGTATGGAACGCACAGGGGCTCTGAACACCATATATTTT	TRBJ1-3	TRBV19	16	TRBD1	once
CASSFRQGLTSGANVLTF	TGCGCCAGCAGCTTCCGACAGGGGCTCACCTCTGGGGCCAACGTCCTGACTTTC	TRBJ2-6	TRBV5-1	18	TRBD1	NA
CASSPVMNTEAFF	TGTGCCAGCAGCCCCGTCATGAACACTGAAGCTTTCTTT	TRBJ1-1	TRBV28	13	NA	NA
CASSPRQAETTEAFF	TGTGCCAGCAGCCCGAGACAGGCAGAAACAACTGAAGCTTTCTTT	TRBJ1-1	TRBV7-8	15	NA	once
CASSKGKDLNYGYTF	TGTGCCAGCAGCAAAGGTAAGGACTTAAACTATGGCTACACCTTC	TRBJ1-2	TRBV21-1	15	NA	NA
CASSPEGLARDEQYF	TGTGCCAGCAGTCCCGAGGGACTAGCACGGGACGAGCAGTACTTC	TRBJ2-7	TRBV28	15	TRBD2	NA
CASSLSTTHADF	TGTGCCAGCAGTTTATCAACGACCCACGCAGATTTC	TRBJ2-7	TRBV28	12	NA	once
CASSELSDNEKLFF	TGCGCCAGCAGTGAGTTGTCAGACAATGAAAAACTGTTTTTT	TRBJ1-4	TRBV10-2	14	NA	NA
CASSMGSYTEAFF	TGTGCCAGTAGTATGGGGTCTTACACTGAAGCTTTCTTT	TRBJ1-1	TRBV19	13	NA	NA
CASSLPWVYTGELFF	TGTGCCAGCAGTTTACCCTGGGTGTACACCGGGGAGCTGTTTTTT	TRBJ2-2	TRBV28	15	NA	NA